A single sample gave rise to the 2 T cell receptor beta chains below, sequenced in a study of blood T cell repertoires in COVID-19. Some clones are missing from TCRdb's copy, which holds only in-frame ones; the method was immunoSEQ multiplex PCR. The sample holds fewer than 15,000 clones, approximately 91% seen once. Sequencing was performed on peripheral blood. These receptors were taken from a human donor in a cohort sampled during active COVID-19.

V usage is TRBV6-2 or TRBV6-3 and J usage is TRBJ2-6, with TRBD1 matching 8 bases. V shed 1 base, J shed 2 bases, and the junction held 10 bases outside the gene matches. The CDR3 runs to 19 residues. CDR1 is MNHEY, CDR2 SVGEGT, per germline. DNA for the CDR3: TGTGCCAGCAGTTACTTACCCGGACAGGGAATTACTGGGGCCAACGTCCTGACTTTC. Translated: CASSYLPGQGITGANVLTF.

The rearrangement links TRBV10-3 to TRBJ2-3; D is unresolved. Germline values: CDR1 ENHRY, CDR2 SYGVKD. This CDR3 spans 12 amino acids. V was shortened by 8 bases and J by 2 bases, with 8 bases between the two germline ends. The CDR3 nucleotides are TGTGCCATCGGGCCAAACACAGATACGCAGTATTTT. Translation gives CAIGPNTDTQYF.